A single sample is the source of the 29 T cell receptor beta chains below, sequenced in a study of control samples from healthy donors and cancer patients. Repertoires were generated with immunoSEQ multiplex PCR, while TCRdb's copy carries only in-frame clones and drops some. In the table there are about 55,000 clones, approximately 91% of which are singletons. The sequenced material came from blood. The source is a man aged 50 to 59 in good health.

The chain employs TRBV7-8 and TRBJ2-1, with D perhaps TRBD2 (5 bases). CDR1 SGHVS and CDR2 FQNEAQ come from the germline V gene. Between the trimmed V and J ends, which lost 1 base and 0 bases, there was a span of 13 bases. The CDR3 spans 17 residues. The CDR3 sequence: CASSLEGRASSYNEQFF. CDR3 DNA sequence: TGTGCCAGCAGCTTAGAAGGGCGGGCCAGCTCCTACAATGAGCAGTTCTTC.

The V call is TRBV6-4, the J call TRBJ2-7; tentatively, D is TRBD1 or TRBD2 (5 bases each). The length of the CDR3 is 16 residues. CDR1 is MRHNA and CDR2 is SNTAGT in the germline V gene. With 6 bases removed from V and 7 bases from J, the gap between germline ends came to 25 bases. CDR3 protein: CASRDTVGTRHNEQYF. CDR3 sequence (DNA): TGTGCCAGCAGGGATACCGTCGGGACGAGACATAATGAGCAGTACTTC.

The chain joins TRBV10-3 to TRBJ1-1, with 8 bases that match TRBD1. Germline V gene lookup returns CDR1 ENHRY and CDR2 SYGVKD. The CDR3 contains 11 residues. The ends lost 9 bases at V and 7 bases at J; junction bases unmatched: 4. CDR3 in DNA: TGTGCCATTGGGACAGGCAATGAAGCTTTCTTT. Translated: CAIGTGNEAFF.

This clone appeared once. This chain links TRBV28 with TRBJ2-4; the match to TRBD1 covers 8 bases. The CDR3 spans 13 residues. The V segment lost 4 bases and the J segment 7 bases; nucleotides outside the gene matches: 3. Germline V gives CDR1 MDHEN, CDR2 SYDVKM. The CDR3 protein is CASSSGGNNIQYF. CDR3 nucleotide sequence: TGTGCCAGCAGTTCAGGGGGCAATAACATTCAGTACTTC.

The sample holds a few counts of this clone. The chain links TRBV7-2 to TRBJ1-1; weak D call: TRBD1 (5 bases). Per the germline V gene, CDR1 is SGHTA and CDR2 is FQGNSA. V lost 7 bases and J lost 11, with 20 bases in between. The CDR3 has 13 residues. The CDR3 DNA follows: TGTGCCAGCACTCTCCAGGGACCCCTTTCGGCTTTCTTT. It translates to CASTLQGPLSAFF.

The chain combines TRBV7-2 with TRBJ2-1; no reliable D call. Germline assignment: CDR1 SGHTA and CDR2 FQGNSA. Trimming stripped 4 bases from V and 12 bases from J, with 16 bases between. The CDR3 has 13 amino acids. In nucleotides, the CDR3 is TGTGCCAGCAGCTCGATCGGCGAGAGTGGGCAGTTCTTC. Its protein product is CASSSIGESGQFF.

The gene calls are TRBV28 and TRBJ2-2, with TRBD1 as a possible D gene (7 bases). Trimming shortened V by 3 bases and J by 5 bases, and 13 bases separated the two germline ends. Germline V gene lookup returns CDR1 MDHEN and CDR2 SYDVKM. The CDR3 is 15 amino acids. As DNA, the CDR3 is TGTGCCAGCAGTTTTACAGGGGCGGGAACCGGGGAGCTGTTTTTT. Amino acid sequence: CASSFTGAGTGELFF.

This CDR3 is CASRLAGGPNEQFF. The CDR3 coding sequence is TGCGCCAGCAGACTAGCGGGAGGGCCGAATGAGCAGTTCTTC. The chain carries TRBV10-2 and TRBJ2-1; 13 bases agree with TRBD2. V dropped 6 bases and J dropped 7; count of bases not matched to a gene: 3. Germline loops: CDR1 WSHSY, CDR2 SAAADI. The CDR3 covers 14 residues.

The CDR3 spells CASSLLVQGGETQYF. The CDR3 region has the DNA TGCGCCAGCAGCCTCTTAGTACAGGGGGGAGAGACCCAGTACTTC. The chain couples TRBV4-1 to TRBJ2-5; 8 bases are shared with TRBD1. Germline CDR1 and CDR2: MGHRA and YSYEKL. The CDR3 runs 15 residues. V trimming: 4 bases; J trimming: 4 bases; junction bases outside the gene matches: 8.

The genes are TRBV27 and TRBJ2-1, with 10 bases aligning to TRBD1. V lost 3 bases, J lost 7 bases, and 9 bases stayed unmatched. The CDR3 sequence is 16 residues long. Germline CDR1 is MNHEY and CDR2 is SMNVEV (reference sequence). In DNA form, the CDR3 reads TGTGCCAGCAGTTTTTTGGGGACAGGGGTAGAGAATGAGCAGTTCTTC. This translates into CASSFLGTGVENEQFF.

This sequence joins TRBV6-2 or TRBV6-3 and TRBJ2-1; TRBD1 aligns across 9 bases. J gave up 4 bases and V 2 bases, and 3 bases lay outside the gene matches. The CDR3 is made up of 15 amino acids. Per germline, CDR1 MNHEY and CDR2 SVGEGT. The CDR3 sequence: CASSYPGTGYNEQFF. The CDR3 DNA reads TGTGCCAGCAGTTACCCCGGGACAGGGTACAATGAGCAGTTCTTC.

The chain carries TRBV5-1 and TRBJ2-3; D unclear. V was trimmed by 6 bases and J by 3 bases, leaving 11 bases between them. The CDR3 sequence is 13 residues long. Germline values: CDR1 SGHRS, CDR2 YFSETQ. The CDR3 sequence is CASNSMGTDTQYF. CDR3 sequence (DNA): TGCGCCAGCAACTCAATGGGGACAGATACGCAGTATTTT.

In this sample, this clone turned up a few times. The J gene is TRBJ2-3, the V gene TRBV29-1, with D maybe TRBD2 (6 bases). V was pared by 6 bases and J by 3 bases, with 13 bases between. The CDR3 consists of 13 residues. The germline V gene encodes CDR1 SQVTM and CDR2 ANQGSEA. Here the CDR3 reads CSVPGLLTDTQYF. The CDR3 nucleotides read TGCAGCGTACCGGGACTGTTAACAGATACGCAGTATTTT.

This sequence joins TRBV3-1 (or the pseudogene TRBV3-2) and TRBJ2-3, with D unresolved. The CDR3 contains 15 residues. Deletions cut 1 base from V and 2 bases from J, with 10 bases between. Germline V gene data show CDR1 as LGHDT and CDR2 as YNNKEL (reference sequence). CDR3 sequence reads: CASSQGTRPTDTQYF. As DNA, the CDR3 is TGTGCCAGCAGCCAAGGTACCCGCCCCACAGATACGCAGTATTTT.

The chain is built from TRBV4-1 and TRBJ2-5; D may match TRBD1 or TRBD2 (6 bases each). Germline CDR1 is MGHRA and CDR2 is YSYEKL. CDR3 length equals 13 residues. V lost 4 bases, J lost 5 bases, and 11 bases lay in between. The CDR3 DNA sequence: TGCGCCAGCAGCCCCGGGGGCGCGGAGACCCAGTACTTC. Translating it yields CASSPGGAETQYF.

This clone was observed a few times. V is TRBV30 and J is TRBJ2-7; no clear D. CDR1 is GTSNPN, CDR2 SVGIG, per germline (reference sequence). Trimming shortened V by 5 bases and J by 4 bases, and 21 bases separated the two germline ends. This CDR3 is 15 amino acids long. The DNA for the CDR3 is TGTGCCTGGGCTCCCCGGGCACAAGTCAAATACGAGCAGTACTTC. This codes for CAWAPRAQVKYEQYF.

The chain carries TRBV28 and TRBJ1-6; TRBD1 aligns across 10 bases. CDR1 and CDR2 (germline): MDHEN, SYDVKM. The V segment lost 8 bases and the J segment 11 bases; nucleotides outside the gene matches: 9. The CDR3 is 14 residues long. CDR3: CASGTGTGVPPLHF. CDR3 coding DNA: TGTGCCAGCGGGACCGGGACAGGGGTTCCACCCCTCCACTTT.

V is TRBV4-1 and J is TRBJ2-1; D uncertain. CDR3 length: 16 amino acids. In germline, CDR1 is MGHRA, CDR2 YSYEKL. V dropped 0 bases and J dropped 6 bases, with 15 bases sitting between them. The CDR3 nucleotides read TGCGCCAGCAGCCAAGAACCCGGGTCCCGAGCCAATGAGCAGTTCTTC. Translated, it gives CASSQEPGSRANEQFF.

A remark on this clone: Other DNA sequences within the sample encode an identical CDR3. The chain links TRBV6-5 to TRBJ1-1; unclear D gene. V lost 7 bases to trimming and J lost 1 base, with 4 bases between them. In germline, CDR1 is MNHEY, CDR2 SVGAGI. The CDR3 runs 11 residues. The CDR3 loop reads CASKENTEAFF. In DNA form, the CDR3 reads TGTGCCAGCAAGGAGAACACTGAAGCTTTCTTT.

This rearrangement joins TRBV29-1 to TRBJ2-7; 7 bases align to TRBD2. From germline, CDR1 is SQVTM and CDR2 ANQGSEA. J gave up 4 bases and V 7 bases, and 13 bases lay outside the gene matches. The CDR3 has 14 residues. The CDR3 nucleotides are TGCAGCGCCCTGAGCGGGACCCCCCCATACGAGCAGTACTTC. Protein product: CSALSGTPPYEQYF.

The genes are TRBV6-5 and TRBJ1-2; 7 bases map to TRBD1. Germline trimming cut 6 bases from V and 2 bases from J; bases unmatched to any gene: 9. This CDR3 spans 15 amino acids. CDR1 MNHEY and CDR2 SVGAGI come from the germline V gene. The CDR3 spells CASSLGTAANYGYTF. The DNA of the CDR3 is TGTGCCAGCAGCCTCGGGACAGCTGCAAACTATGGCTACACCTTC.

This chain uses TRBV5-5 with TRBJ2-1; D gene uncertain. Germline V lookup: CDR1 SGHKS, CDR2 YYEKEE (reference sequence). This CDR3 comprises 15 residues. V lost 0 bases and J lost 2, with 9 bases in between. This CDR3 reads CASSLGGTPYNEQFF. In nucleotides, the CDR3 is TGTGCCAGCAGCTTGGGAGGAACCCCCTACAATGAGCAGTTCTTC.

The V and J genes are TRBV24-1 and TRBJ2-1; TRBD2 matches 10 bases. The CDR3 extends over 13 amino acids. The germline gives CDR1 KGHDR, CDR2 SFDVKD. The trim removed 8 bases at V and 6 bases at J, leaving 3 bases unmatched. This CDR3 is CATKAGGGNEQFF. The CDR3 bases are TGTGCCACCAAAGCGGGAGGGGGCAATGAGCAGTTCTTC.

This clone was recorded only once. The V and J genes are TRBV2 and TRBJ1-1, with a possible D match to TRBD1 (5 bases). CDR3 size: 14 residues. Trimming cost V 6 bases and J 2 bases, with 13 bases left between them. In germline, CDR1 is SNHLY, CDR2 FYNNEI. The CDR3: CASRGGLLNTEAFF. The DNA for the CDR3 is TGTGCCAGCAGGGGGGGACTTTTAAACACTGAAGCTTTCTTT.

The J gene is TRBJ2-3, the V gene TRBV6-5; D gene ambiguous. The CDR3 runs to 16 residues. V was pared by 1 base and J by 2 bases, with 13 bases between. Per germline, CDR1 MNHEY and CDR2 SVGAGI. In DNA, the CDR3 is TGTGCCAGCAGTTACTTGGGTCGAGGTTTCACAGATACGCAGTATTTT. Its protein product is CASSYLGRGFTDTQYF.

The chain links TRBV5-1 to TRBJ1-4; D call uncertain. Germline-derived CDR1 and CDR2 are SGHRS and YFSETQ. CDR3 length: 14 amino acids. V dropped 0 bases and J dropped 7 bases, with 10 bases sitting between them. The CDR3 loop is CASSLGREGEKLFF. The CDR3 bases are TGCGCCAGCAGCTTGGGCCGGGAAGGTGAAAAACTGTTTTTT.

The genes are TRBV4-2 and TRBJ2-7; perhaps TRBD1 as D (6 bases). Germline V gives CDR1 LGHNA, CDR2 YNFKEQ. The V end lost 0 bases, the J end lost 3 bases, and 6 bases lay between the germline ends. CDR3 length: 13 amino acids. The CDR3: CASSQEQGYEQYF. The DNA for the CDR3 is TGTGCCAGCAGCCAAGAACAGGGCTACGAGCAGTACTTC.

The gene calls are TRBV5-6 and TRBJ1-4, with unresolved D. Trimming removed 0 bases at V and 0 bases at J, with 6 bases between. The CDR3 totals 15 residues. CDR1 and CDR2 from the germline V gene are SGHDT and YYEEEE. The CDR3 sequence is CASSLVGATNEKLFF. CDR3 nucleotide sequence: TGTGCCAGCAGCTTGGTCGGTGCAACTAATGAAAAACTGTTTTTT.

The CDR3 here is CASSLRTGGLSNQPQHF. The CDR3, as DNA: TGTGCCAGCAGCCTTCGGACGGGGGGCCTTAGCAATCAGCCCCAGCATTTT. This chain uses TRBV2 with TRBJ1-5; perhaps TRBD1 as D (6 bases). The CDR3 is 17 amino acids. Germline-derived CDR1 and CDR2 are SNHLY and FYNNEI. Between the trimmed V and J ends, which lost 6 bases and 0 bases, there was a span of 18 bases.